A selection of T cell receptor beta chains follows, all from one sample in a study of early T cells in non-severe SARS-CoV-2 infection. TCRdb passed the 5' RACE reads through MiXCR, listing each CDR3 protein once. Seen here are approximately 70,000 distinct CDR3 sequences, 5% observed once, and the top ten hold approximately 7%. The sequencing used whole blood, collected at baseline. The receptor set was obtained from an adult who was a healthcare worker with PCR-confirmed SARS-CoV-2 infection or an uninfected control (not recorded which). Both conserved end residues are part of each CDR3. The order of the fields is clone size, D gene, V gene, J gene, CDR3 DNA, CDR3 protein. A D gene is named only where the DNA matches it firmly. Clone size is stated in some rows and not others, as once, few, many or a class when expanded.

>few|NA|TRBV9|TRBJ2-2
TGTGCCAGCAGCGAAAACAGCCGAGCCACCGGGGAGCTGTTTTTT
CASSENSRATGELFF
>few|NA|TRBV7-9|TRBJ2-2
TGTGCCAGCAGCCCTAAAAAGGGGGAGCTGTTTTTT
CASSPKKGELFF
>NA|NA|TRBV6-5|TRBJ1-1
TGTGCCAGCAGTGCCGGGGGGTTGAGTGCTTTCTTT
CASSAGGLSAFF
>many|NA|TRBV29-1|TRBJ2-7
TGCAGCGTCGCGGGAAACCCAAGGGCCGAGCAGTACTTC
CSVAGNPRAEQYF
>few|NA|TRBV6-5|TRBJ1-2
TGTGCCAGCAGTTACGGGGAGGGGACCATATATGGCTACACCTTC
CASSYGEGTIYGYTF
>few|NA|TRBV13|TRBJ1-5
TGTGCCAGCAGCGAGAGTCTAAATCAGCCCCAGCATTTT
CASSESLNQPQHF
>NA|NA|TRBV29-1|TRBJ1-1
TGCAGCGTGGGCACACCCAACACTGAAGCTTTCTTT
CSVGTPNTEAFF
>many|NA|TRBV20-1|TRBJ2-1
TGCAGTGCTAGTGGGCTAGCAGCCAATGAGCAGTTCTTC
CSASGLAANEQFF
>few|NA|TRBV20-1|TRBJ2-1
TGCAGTGCTAGCCAGCTAGCGTACAATGAGCAGTTCTTC
CSASQLAYNEQFF
>many|NA|TRBV11-2|TRBJ2-1
TGTGCCAGTGTTGATAGAAGGGCCCAGGGAAATGAGCAGTTCTTC
CASVDRRAQGNEQFF
>NA|NA|TRBV11-2|TRBJ2-5
TGTGCCAGCAGCCCGGACTTCCAAGAGACCCAGTACTTC
CASSPDFQETQYF
>few|NA|TRBV5-1|TRBJ1-2
TGCGCCAGCAGCTTGGCCGGGGCAGACTATGGCTACACCTTC
CASSLAGADYGYTF
>few|NA|TRBV7-9|TRBJ2-7
TGTGCCAGCAGCATACAGGACGGGGCTCCGGTTTACGAGCAGTACTTC
CASSIQDGAPVYEQYF
>few|TRBD2|TRBV7-9|TRBJ2-7
TGTGCCAGCAGCTCCCCGGGACTAGCGGTTTACGAGCAGTACTTC
CASSSPGLAVYEQYF
>many|NA|TRBV30|TRBJ2-2
TGTGCCTGGAGTGGGGACACGTCGAACACCGGGGAGCTGTTTTTT
CAWSGDTSNTGELFF
>NA|NA|TRBV7-9|TRBJ2-7
TGTGCCAGCAGCTTGCCGGCTAGCGCTATTTCCTACGAGCAGTACTTC
CASSLPASAISYEQYF
>NA|TRBD2|TRBV5-6|TRBJ2-2
TGTGCCAGCAGCCCGGGACTAGTTTGGCCCGGGGAGCTGTTTTTT
CASSPGLVWPGELFF
>few|TRBD1|TRBV18|TRBJ1-2
TGTGCCAGCTCACTGTCGACGACAGGGGACTATGGCTACACCTTC
CASSLSTTGDYGYTF
>many|NA|TRBV11-2|TRBJ2-1
TGTGCCAGCAGCTCAGAGGGGAGCTCCTACAATGAGCAGTTCTTC
CASSSEGSSYNEQFF
>many|NA|TRBV20-1|TRBJ1-5
TGCAGTGCGCGAGTCCTGGATAATCAGCCCCAGCATTTT
CSARVLDNQPQHF
>NA|NA|TRBV5-4|TRBJ1-3
TGTGCCAGCAGCTCCGGACAGTTTAGGGGAAACACCATATATTTT
CASSSGQFRGNTIYF
>few|NA|TRBV20-1|TRBJ2-7
TGCAGTGCCGCTTCTGGACGGGAAAAGCAGTACTTC
CSAASGREKQYF
>few|NA|TRBV19|TRBJ2-5
TGTGCCAGTAGTATAAATCAGGCCTTGGAGAAGGAGACCCAGTACTTC
CASSINQALEKETQYF
>NA|TRBD2|TRBV6-6|TRBJ2-3
TGTGCCAGTAAGACTAGCGGGAGATACACAGATACGCAGTATTTT
CASKTSGRYTDTQYF
>NA|NA|TRBV18|TRBJ2-7
TGTGCCAGCTCACCGGCGCTAGGGGTCTCGACGACCTACGAGCAGTACTTC
CASSPALGVSTTYEQYF
>many|NA|TRBV6-5|TRBJ1-2
TGTGCCAGCAGCGTCGACAGTAACTATGGCTACACCTTC
CASSVDSNYGYTF
>many|NA|TRBV6-2/TRBV6-3|TRBJ2-2
TGTGCCAGCAGTTTCACAGGTCCGAACACCGGGGAGCTGTTTTTT
CASSFTGPNTGELFF
>many|TRBD1|TRBV5-8|TRBJ2-3
TGTGCCAGCAGCTTAACAGGGGCAGATACGCAGTATTTT
CASSLTGADTQYF
>few|NA|TRBV4-1|TRBJ2-3
TGCGCCAGCAGCCAAGAAATGCCATCAGATACGCAGTATTTT
CASSQEMPSDTQYF
>NA|NA|TRBV2|TRBJ2-1
TGTGCCACCCGCCTAGGGAATGAGCAGTTCTTC
CATRLGNEQFF
>few|TRBD1|TRBV10-1|TRBJ1-1
TGCGCCAGCAGTGAGAGGATGACAGGGTGGGCTTTCTTT
CASSERMTGWAFF
>few|TRBD2|TRBV9|TRBJ2-1
TGTGCCAGCAGCGTAACAGGCGGGAGTACCTACAATGAGCAGTTCTTC
CASSVTGGSTYNEQFF
>many|NA|TRBV15|TRBJ1-5
TGTGCCACCTCACGGGATAATCAGCCCCAGCATTTT
CATSRDNQPQHF
>few|TRBD2|TRBV7-9|TRBJ2-7
TGTGCCAGCAGCGGACTAGCGGGAGGACATAGCTCCTACGAGCAGTACTTC
CASSGLAGGHSSYEQYF
>NA|NA|TRBV12-3/TRBV12-4|TRBJ1-6
TGTGCCAGCAGGCCCGCTCGGGGGGGTTCACCCCTCCACTTT
CASRPARGGSPLHF
>many|NA|TRBV6-5|TRBJ1-5
TGTGCCAGCAGTTACTCAGAAATTAATCAGCCCCAGCATTTT
CASSYSEINQPQHF
>few|TRBD2|TRBV4-2|TRBJ2-2
TGTGCCAGCAGCCAAGGGACAAGCGGGAGGCGGGGCACCGGGGAGCTGTTTTTT
CASSQGTSGRRGTGELFF
>many|TRBD2|TRBV20-1|TRBJ2-1
TGCAGTGCTAGAGATCTGGGGGGGACTAGCGGGCCGTACAATGAGCAGTTCTTC
CSARDLGGTSGPYNEQFF
>many|NA|TRBV27|TRBJ1-1
TGTGCCAGCAGTTTATCGTACCGGGGCCCTAACACTGAAGCTTTCTTT
CASSLSYRGPNTEAFF
>few|NA|TRBV5-1|TRBJ1-1
TGCGCCAGCAGCTTGGCGGCCCAGCTGAACACTGAAGCTTTCTTT
CASSLAAQLNTEAFF
>few|NA|TRBV14|TRBJ2-7
TGTGCCAGCAGCCAAGGGTTTCCTTTCGGCGAGCAGTACTTC
CASSQGFPFGEQYF
>many|TRBD2|TRBV6-5|TRBJ2-7
TGTGCCAGCAGGAAGATAGCGGGAGCCCCTTTATATCACGAGCAGTACTTC
CASRKIAGAPLYHEQYF
>NA|TRBD1|TRBV25-1|TRBJ2-7
TGTGCCAGCAGTGAAGAGACAGGGGGACTCGGCGAGCAGTACTTC
CASSEETGGLGEQYF
>NA|NA|TRBV28|TRBJ1-6
TGTGCCACCAACCCTCGAGGGGTATCCTATAATTCACCCCTCCACTTT
CATNPRGVSYNSPLHF
>many|NA|TRBV12-3/TRBV12-4|TRBJ2-2
TGTGCCAGCAGTTTCCGAGGGGCCGGGGAGCTGTTTTTT
CASSFRGAGELFF
>many|TRBD1|TRBV10-3|TRBJ1-4
TGTGCCATCAGTGCCCAAGGGGGCGCGATGGCTAATGAAAAACTGTTTTTT
CAISAQGGAMANEKLFF
>few|NA|TRBV4-1|TRBJ2-2
TGCGCCAGCAGCCCGTACCTTGACAGCTCGCCCGGGGAGCTGTTTTTT
CASSPYLDSSPGELFF
>few|NA|TRBV30|TRBJ1-2
TGTGCCTGGAGTGACGGGGGTCGCTACTATGGCTACACCTTC
CAWSDGGRYYGYTF
>many|TRBD2|TRBV29-1|TRBJ2-1
TGCAGCGTTGAGCCGCGGGAGAGAGGCAATGAGCAGTTCTTC
CSVEPRERGNEQFF
>NA|TRBD2|TRBV25-1|TRBJ2-7
TGTGCCAGCAGCCCCGGGGGACTAGCGAGATCCTACGAGCAGTACTTC
CASSPGGLARSYEQYF
>few|NA|TRBV7-8|TRBJ2-1
TGTGCCAGCAGCACGGGGGCTAACAATGAGCAGTTCTTC
CASSTGANNEQFF
>NA|TRBD2|TRBV12-3/TRBV12-4|TRBJ2-7
TGTGCCAGCAGTTTAGTGGCGGGAGGGCCGGTCGAGCAGTACTTC
CASSLVAGGPVEQYF
>few|NA|TRBV2|TRBJ2-3
TGTGCCAGCAGTGAGTCACGGCCCGACACAGATACGCAGTATTTT
CASSESRPDTDTQYF
>NA|TRBD1|TRBV20-1|TRBJ2-7
TGCAGTGCTAGAGGGGACAGCCCCGAGCAGTACTTC
CSARGDSPEQYF
>many|NA|TRBV6-5|TRBJ1-5
TGTGCCAGCAGTTATACGGGGCAAGGTCAGCCCCAGCATTTT
CASSYTGQGQPQHF